The rows below give T cell receptor beta chains drawn from one sample of a study of neurological immune-mediated disorders. TCRdb itself ran the 5' RACE reads through MiXCR, one entry per CDR3 protein. The sample lists approximately 100,000 distinct CDR3 sequences, roughly 3.5% seen once, with 5.5% to 6.5% in the top ten. Sequencing was done on a sample of PBMCs. These receptors were obtained from a woman under 30 with multiple sclerosis. Both conserved end residues are part of each CDR3. Fields, in order: V gene, J gene, clone size, D gene, CDR3 protein, CDR3 DNA. The D gene is left open where the match is weak. Expanded clones get a size class; other rows say once, few or many, or leave the size out.

TRBV20-1	TRBJ2-5	many	-	CSADTRLGQETQYF	TGCAGTGCTGACACCAGACTGGGCCAAGAGACCCAGTACTTC
TRBV6-2/TRBV6-3	TRBJ2-1	many	-	CASSYSRGEQFF	TGTGCCAGCAGTTACAGTAGGGGTGAGCAGTTCTTC
TRBV5-1	TRBJ2-1	many	-	CASSAEGAPYNEQFF	TGCGCCAGCAGCGCCGAGGGAGCACCGTACAATGAGCAGTTCTTC
TRBV6-2/TRBV6-3	TRBJ2-7	many	-	CASSYGQLGAEQYF	TGTGCCAGCAGTTACGGGCAGCTGGGGGCCGAGCAGTACTTC
TRBV6-4	TRBJ2-5	few	-	CASSDSGGKTQYF	TGTGCCAGCAGTGACTCTGGGGGTAAGACCCAGTACTTC
TRBV5-1	TRBJ2-5	many	-	CASSFQGQETQYF	TGCGCCAGCAGCTTCCAGGGCCAAGAGACCCAGTACTTC
TRBV7-2	TRBJ1-6	many	-	CASSFEATEGGSPLHF	TGTGCCAGCAGCTTTGAGGCGACTGAAGGGGGGTCACCCCTCCACTTT
TRBV7-9	TRBJ2-2	few	-	CASSFPWVKTGELFF	TGTGCCAGCAGCTTTCCGTGGGTAAAGACCGGGGAGCTGTTTTTT
TRBV7-9	TRBJ2-3	many	-	CASSFGTGGSADTQYF	TGTGCCAGCAGCTTTGGGACGGGGGGCTCCGCAGATACGCAGTATTTT
TRBV7-9	TRBJ2-6	many	-	CASSSGVTGANVLTF	TGTGCCAGCAGCTCGGGGGTCACTGGGGCCAACGTCCTGACTTTC
TRBV5-5	TRBJ1-1	-	-	CASSLVVEREAFF	TGTGCCAGCAGCTTGGTGGTCGAGCGTGAAGCTTTCTTT
TRBV28	TRBJ2-3	many	TRBD1	CASSGTGESTDTQYF	TGTGCCAGCAGTGGGACAGGCGAAAGCACAGATACGCAGTATTTT
TRBV19	TRBJ2-2	many	-	CASCEGETGELFF	TGTGCCAGTTGCGAAGGGGAAACCGGGGAGCTGTTTTTT
TRBV12-3/TRBV12-4	TRBJ1-1	many	-	CASSFHRVNTEAFF	TGTGCCAGCAGTTTCCACAGGGTGAACACTGAAGCTTTCTTT
TRBV21-1	TRBJ2-2	many	-	CASSPSGRPREGLNTGELFF	TGTGCCAGCAGTCCCTCGGGCAGGCCGCGGGAGGGCCTTAACACCGGGGAGCTGTTTTTT
TRBV7-9	TRBJ2-6	medium-sized	-	CASSFILSSASSGANVLTF	TGTGCCAGCAGCTTTATTCTGTCGTCAGCCAGCTCTGGGGCCAACGTCCTGACTTTC
TRBV5-6	TRBJ1-1	-	TRBD1	CASSPGGRGSFF	TGTGCCAGCAGCCCAGGGGGTAGGGGATCTTTCTTT
TRBV20-1	TRBJ2-1	many	-	CSATGGHNEQFF	TGCAGTGCTACGGGGGGCCACAATGAGCAGTTCTTC
TRBV12-2	TRBJ2-7	-	-	CASRLVLQYF	TGTGCAAGTCGCTTAGTGTTGCAGTACTTC
TRBV27	TRBJ2-2	many	TRBD1	CASTLQGEAGELFF	TGTGCCAGCACCTTACAGGGGGAGGCCGGGGAGCTGTTTTTT
TRBV25-1	TRBJ2-3	-	-	CASSGSPGGHTDTQYF	TGTGCCAGCAGTGGCTCCCCTGGGGGACACACAGATACGCAGTATTTT
TRBV7-2	TRBJ2-1	many	-	CASSLDSAGDNEQFF	TGTGCCAGCAGCTTAGATTCGGCCGGAGACAATGAGCAGTTCTTC
TRBV7-9	TRBJ1-2	many	-	CASSLPLQEDYGYTF	TGTGCCAGCAGCCTACCCCTTCAGGAAGACTATGGCTACACCTTC
TRBV7-2	TRBJ1-1	many	TRBD1	CASSSRQGSEAFF	TGTGCCAGCAGCTCAAGACAGGGGTCGGAAGCTTTCTTT
TRBV28	TRBJ2-1	many	-	CASSLGHDYNEQFF	TGTGCCAGCAGTTTAGGACATGACTACAATGAGCAGTTCTTC
TRBV7-2	TRBJ1-2	many	TRBD1	CASSPDRVGDYGYTF	TGTGCCAGCAGCCCCGACAGGGTGGGGGACTATGGCTACACCTTC
TRBV7-2	TRBJ2-5	many	-	CASSLYLGFQETQYF	TGTGCCAGCAGCTTATACTTGGGCTTTCAAGAGACCCAGTACTTC
TRBV12-3/TRBV12-4	TRBJ2-7	many	-	CASSLSSRDYEQYF	TGTGCCAGCAGTTTAAGCTCCAGGGACTACGAGCAGTACTTC
TRBV11-2	TRBJ2-1	many	-	CASSLTRAGANEQFF	TGTGCCAGCAGCTTAACCCGGGCAGGGGCGAATGAGCAGTTCTTC
TRBV7-9	TRBJ1-2	many	-	CASSLGGIGGGYTF	TGTGCCAGCAGCTTAGGGGGAATTGGTGGTGGCTACACCTTC
TRBV12-3/TRBV12-4	TRBJ1-2	many	-	CASSLGGTYTF	TGTGCCAGCAGTTTAGGAGGGACCTACACCTTC
TRBV5-1	TRBJ2-7	many	-	CASSVHLGGVYEQYF	TGCGCCAGCAGCGTCCACCTAGGGGGTGTCTACGAGCAGTACTTC
TRBV19	TRBJ1-2	many	TRBD1	CASSQDRVDGYTF	TGTGCCAGTAGTCAGGACAGGGTGGATGGCTACACCTTC
TRBV5-1	TRBJ2-7	many	TRBD2	CASSMTSGNYEQYF	TGCGCCAGCAGCATGACTAGCGGGAACTACGAGCAGTACTTC
TRBV9	TRBJ2-2	many	-	CASSPGGVWWTGELFF	TGTGCCAGCAGCCCAGGGGGGGTTTGGTGGACCGGGGAGCTGTTTTTT
TRBV4-3	TRBJ2-3	many	TRBD2	CASSFGPATSGSTDTQYF	TGCGCCAGCAGCTTCGGACCGGCGACTAGCGGGAGCACAGATACGCAGTATTTT
TRBV10-1	TRBJ2-3	-	-	CASSESIAGSTDTQYF	TGCGCCAGCAGTGAGTCGATTGCGGGGAGTACAGATACGCAGTATTTT
TRBV4-2	TRBJ2-3	many	-	CASSQMPGLRTDTQYF	TGTGCCAGCAGCCAAATGCCGGGACTCCGCACAGATACGCAGTATTTT
TRBV5-1	TRBJ2-2	many	-	CASSLADTGELFF	TGCGCCAGCAGCCTTGCGGACACCGGGGAGCTGTTTTTT
TRBV7-9	TRBJ2-5	many	TRBD2	CASSLTSGRGETQYF	TGTGCCAGCAGCCTAACTAGCGGGAGAGGAGAGACCCAGTACTTC
TRBV27	TRBJ2-1	many	TRBD2	CASSLSVAGGPVPYNEQFF	TGTGCCAGCAGTTTATCGGTAGCGGGGGGGCCTGTACCCTACAATGAGCAGTTCTTC
TRBV5-1	TRBJ2-3	many	-	CASSGDTQYF	TGCGCCAGCAGCGGAGATACGCAGTATTTT
TRBV3-1	TRBJ1-4	few	-	CASSQRESGRGEKLFF	TGTGCCAGCAGCCAAAGGGAGTCAGGCCGCGGTGAAAAACTGTTTTTT
TRBV5-1	TRBJ1-6	many	-	CASSPSGTSGTPLHF	TGCGCCAGCAGCCCCTCCGGGACAAGTGGGACACCCCTCCACTTT
TRBV3-1	TRBJ2-5	many	TRBD2	CASSQGESRGEETQYF	TGTGCCAGCAGCCAAGGGGAATCGCGGGGGGAGGAGACCCAGTACTTC
TRBV20-1	TRBJ1-6	many	-	CSAPPSQGINSPLHF	TGCAGTGCTCCACCAAGTCAGGGGATCAATTCACCCCTCCACTTT
TRBV20-1	TRBJ2-1	many	-	CSARGDSSSYNEQFF	TGCAGTGCTAGAGGGGATTCTAGCTCCTACAATGAGCAGTTCTTC
TRBV5-1	TRBJ2-5	many	TRBD2	CASSGTSGEETQYF	TGCGCCAGCAGCGGTACTAGCGGAGAAGAGACCCAGTACTTC
TRBV28	TRBJ2-5	many	TRBD2	CASRFGTSGQETQYF	TGTGCCAGCAGATTTGGGACTAGCGGACAAGAGACCCAGTACTTC
TRBV7-2	TRBJ2-7	many	-	CASSSNWHEQYF	TGTGCCAGCAGCTCCAATTGGCACGAGCAGTACTTC
TRBV6-6	TRBJ1-5	many	TRBD1	CATQGGAKQPQHF	TGTGCCACCCAGGGGGGGGCCAAGCAGCCCCAGCATTTT
TRBV11-2	TRBJ2-3	few	TRBD2	CASSLLAGAMADTQYF	TGTGCCAGCAGCTTACTAGCGGGGGCGATGGCAGATACGCAGTATTTT
TRBV5-1	TRBJ1-4	many	TRBD1	CASSPNGQGGEKLFF	TGCGCCAGCAGTCCCAACGGACAGGGGGGTGAAAAACTGTTTTTT
TRBV2	TRBJ2-1	-	TRBD2	CASSLQAGVYNEQFF	TGTGCCAGCAGCCTACAGGCGGGGGTCTACAATGAGCAGTTCTTC
TRBV20-1	TRBJ2-3	-	TRBD2	CSAETGTNYGRTQYF	TGCAGTGCTGAAACCGGGACTAATTACGGACGTACGCAGTATTTT
TRBV7-2	TRBJ1-1	many	-	CASSNRVDTEAFF	TGTGCCAGCAGCAACCGGGTGGACACTGAAGCTTTCTTT